This TCR beta chain was documented in a study of metastatic and nonmetastatic thyroid tumors. The overall study: It was across blood and tumor or nodule tissue from malignant and benign thyroid patients that repertoires were compared. Whole-study findings and limits: According to reports, the diversity of TCR beta was significantly higher in malignant thyroid tumors than in benign nodules, and this held in both blood and tumor samples.

Prior to thyroid surgery, none of the patients had received any treatment. Authors' analysis steps: Clinicopathological groups of papillary thyroid cancer showed CDR3 differences that were used to build a distant-metastasis classifier. With MiXCR, TCRdb called clones anew from the PCR reads. The V and J calls reflect TCRdb's pipeline rather than the authors' work. The repertoire has tens of thousands of clones, around 10% of them found once; the top ten carry approximately 8.8%. Trimming at V came to 7 bases and at J to 3 bases, leaving 8 bases not matched to a gene. The CDR3 sequence is 15 residues long. Germline loops: CDR1 SEHNR, CDR2 FQNEAQ (reference sequence). This clone was counted at least ten times. What it binds is not known.

Sequencing was performed on blood. This clonotype originated in a male donor with papillary thyroid cancer or a benign thyroid nodule (not recorded which). Some clones in this sample may be carry-over from other donors' samples. The V call is TRBV7-9, the J call TRBJ2-5; TRBD1 aligns across 10 bases. CDR3 sequence reads: CASTGRTGGEETQYF. As DNA, the CDR3 is TGTGCCAGCACCGGGAGGACAGGGGGAGAAGAGACCCAGTACTTC.